What follows are 15 T cell receptor beta chains derived from one specimen sequenced in a study of T cell responses to AZD1222 COVID-19 vaccine. The data were produced by immunoSEQ multiplex PCR, yet TCRdb's version contains in-frame clones alone and is incomplete. This table has roughly 45,000 clones, over 70% appearing once. Sample: peripheral blood, taken 28 days after the second AZD1222 dose. The source of these receptors is an adult who received the AZD1222 COVID-19 vaccine.

This clone showed up just once. This chain connects TRBV24-1 to TRBJ2-3; D unresolved. The germline V gene encodes CDR1 KGHDR and CDR2 SFDVKD. The V end was cut by 4 bases, the J end by 0 bases, with 10 bases between. The CDR3 is 15 amino acids. In DNA form, the CDR3 reads TGTGCCACCAGTGACCTGCGAGGTAGCACAGATACGCAGTATTTT. Its translation: CATSDLRGSTDTQYF.

The chain carries TRBV24-1 and TRBJ2-1, with TRBD1 matching over 8 bases. This CDR3 spans 15 amino acids. CDR1 KGHDR and CDR2 SFDVKD come from the germline V gene. V shed 6 bases, J shed 2 bases, and the junction held 5 bases outside the gene matches. The CDR3 sequence: CATSRSQGAYNEQFF. CDR3 DNA sequence: TGTGCCACCAGTAGGTCACAGGGGGCCTACAATGAGCAGTTCTTC.

The rearrangement joins TRBV7-8 to TRBJ1-5, with D tentatively TRBD1 (5 bases). Trimming stripped 0 bases from V and 1 base from J, with 10 bases between. Germline CDR1 is SGHVS and CDR2 is FQNEAQ. The CDR3 consists of 16 residues. The CDR3 protein is CASSLAGQVSNQPQHF. The CDR3 DNA sequence: TGTGCCAGCAGCTTAGCGGGGCAGGTAAGCAATCAGCCCCAGCATTTT.

This chain uses TRBV9 with TRBJ1-1; D gene unclear. The CDR3 is 15 residues long. The V end lost 3 bases, the J end lost 0 bases, and 12 bases lay between the germline ends. CDR1 SGDLS and CDR2 YYNGEE come from the germline V gene. CDR3 protein: CASSGPWVMNTEAFF. DNA of the CDR3: TGTGCCAGCAGCGGGCCATGGGTGATGAACACTGAAGCTTTCTTT.

There are a few counts of this clone. The V and J genes are TRBV1 and TRBJ1-5; the D call TRBD1 from the table was never checked on the DNA. TRBV1 is a listed pseudogene. The CDR3 is 16 amino acids. The CDR3 region is CTSSQFFQYSNQPQHF. CDR3 nucleotide sequence: TGCACCAGCAGCCAATTTTTTCAGTATAGCAATCAGCCCCAGCATTTT.

J is TRBJ2-3 and V is TRBV29-1; TRBD2 agrees at 10 bases. J was trimmed by 6 bases and V by 2 bases; bases with no gene match: 2. CDR3 length: 13 amino acids. Looked up from germline, CDR1 is SQVTM and CDR2 is ANQGSEA. The CDR3 here is CSVEILAGDTQYF. In DNA, the CDR3 is TGCAGCGTTGAAATACTAGCGGGGGATACGCAGTATTTT.

This clone was seen a few times. V usage is TRBV10-1 and J usage is TRBJ2-7; 8 bases map to TRBD1. Trimming cost V 7 bases and J 5 bases; bases outside gene matches: 16. The CDR3 is 16 amino acids. The germline CDR1 and CDR2 sequences are WNHNN and SYGVQD (reference sequence). For the CDR3, the DNA is TGCGCCAGCAATACCGCGACAGGGGATCCTCGGGACGAGCAGTACTTC. This sequence encodes CASNTATGDPRDEQYF.

This chain joins TRBV30 and TRBJ1-6; D might be TRBD1 (5 bases). Germline V gives CDR1 GTSNPN, CDR2 SVGIG (reference sequence). V dropped 7 bases and J dropped 8 bases, with 15 bases sitting between them. The CDR3 totals 13 residues. CDR3 sequence (DNA): TGTGCCTCGACCCGGGACGGGGATTCACCCCTCCACTTT. This encodes CASTRDGDSPLHF.

The rearrangement joins TRBV5-4 to TRBJ1-2; maybe TRBD1 (6 bases). The germline gives CDR1 SGHNT, CDR2 YYREEE (reference sequence). V lost 7 bases and J 4 bases, leaving 8 bases between the germline ends. The CDR3 runs 11 residues. The CDR3: CASGGGYGYTF. The DNA for the CDR3 is TGTGCCAGCGGAGGGGGCTATGGCTACACCTTC.

The chain joins TRBV6-4 to TRBJ2-5; TRBD2 agrees at 8 bases. V lost 7 bases to trimming and J lost 4 bases; unmatched junction nucleotides: 11. Germline assignment: CDR1 MRHNA and CDR2 SNTAGT. The CDR3 has 15 residues. CDR3 protein: CASTRAGGCRETQYF. As DNA, the CDR3 is TGTGCCAGCACAAGGGCGGGGGGTTGTCGAGAGACCCAGTACTTC.

This clone has just a few counts. The chain links TRBV7-6 to TRBJ1-6, with 8 bases identical to TRBD1. The CDR3 extends over 14 amino acids. Germline lookup yields CDR1 SGHVS and CDR2 FNYEAQ. V trimming: 4 bases; J trimming: 8 bases; junction bases outside the gene matches: 4. The CDR3 loop reads CASSSPQGDSPLHF. CDR3 bases: TGTGCCAGCAGCTCCCCACAGGGGGATTCACCCCTCCACTTT.

This chain uses TRBV5-1 with TRBJ2-3, with 9 bases fitting TRBD2. The germline gives CDR1 SGHRS, CDR2 YFSETQ. The J segment lost 4 bases and the V segment lost 4 bases, leaving 16 bases of the junction unmatched. CDR3 length: 18 amino acids. CDR3 sequence (DNA): TGCGCCAGCAGCCCAGTAACTAGCGGGTCCTTTGGCGCAGATACGCAGTATTTT. Translated: CASSPVTSGSFGADTQYF.

This chain joins TRBV9 and TRBJ2-3, with 7 bases lining up with TRBD1. With 3 bases clipped from V and 3 bases from J, the junction kept 10 bases outside the gene matches. Looked up from germline, CDR1 is SGDLS and CDR2 is YYNGEE. There are 16 residues in the CDR3. CDR3 in DNA: TGTGCCAGCAGCGCCGACCGGGACAGATTTACAGATACGCAGTATTTT. As protein: CASSADRDRFTDTQYF. The complete variable domain, with remaining parts taken from reference TRBV9 and TRBJ2-3, reads DSGVTQTPKHLITATGQRVTLRCSPRSGDLSVYWYQQSLDQGLQFLIQYYNGEERAKGNILERFSAQQFPDLHSELNLSSLELGDSALYFCASSADRDRFTDTQYFGPGTRLTVL.

This clone was counted a single time. The chain has TRBV7-2 and TRBJ2-7; 8 bases line up with TRBD2. The CDR3 runs 14 residues. Germline V gives CDR1 SGHTA, CDR2 FQGNSA. Trimming at V came to 2 bases and at J to 4 bases, leaving 4 bases not matched to a gene. CDR3 residues: CASSLREGSYEQYF. Written as DNA, the CDR3 is TGTGCCAGCAGCTTACGGGAGGGTTCGTACGAGCAGTACTTC.

J is TRBJ1-3 and V is TRBV5-5; unclear D gene. There are 16 residues in the CDR3. Germline V CDR1 and CDR2: SGHKS, YYEKEE (reference sequence). V gave up 0 bases and J gave up 0 bases, with 10 bases separating them. CDR3 coding DNA: TGTGCCAGCAGCTTGGCAGTCAGATCCTCTGGAAACACCATATATTTT. Protein: CASSLAVRSSGNTIYF.